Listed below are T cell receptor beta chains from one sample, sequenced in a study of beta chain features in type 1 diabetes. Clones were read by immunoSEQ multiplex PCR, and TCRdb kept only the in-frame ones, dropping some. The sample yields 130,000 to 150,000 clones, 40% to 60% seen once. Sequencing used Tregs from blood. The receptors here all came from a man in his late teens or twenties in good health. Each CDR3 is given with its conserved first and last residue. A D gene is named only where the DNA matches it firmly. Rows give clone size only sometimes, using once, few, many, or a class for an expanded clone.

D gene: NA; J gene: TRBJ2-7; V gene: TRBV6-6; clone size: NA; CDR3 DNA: TGTGCCAGCAGTTATCATCAGGGGCCCTACGAGCAGTACTTC; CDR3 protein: CASSYHQGPYEQYF
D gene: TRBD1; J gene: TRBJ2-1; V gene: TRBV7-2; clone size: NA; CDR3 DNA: TGTGCCAGCAGCCCGAGGACAGGGGACTTACCCAATGAGCAGTTCTTC; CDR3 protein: CASSPRTGDLPNEQFF
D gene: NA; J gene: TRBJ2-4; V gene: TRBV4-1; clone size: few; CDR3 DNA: TGCGCCAGCAGCCCCCTAAGTCTCGTAGGGGCAAACATTCAGTACTTC; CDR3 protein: CASSPLSLVGANIQYF
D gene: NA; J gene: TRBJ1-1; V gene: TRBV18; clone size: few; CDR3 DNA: TGTGCCAGCTCAATAGATCTGAACACTGAAGCTTTCTTT; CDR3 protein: CASSIDLNTEAFF
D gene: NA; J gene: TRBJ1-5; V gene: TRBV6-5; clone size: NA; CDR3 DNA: TGTGCCAGCAGTTACTCGAGCAGGGTAGGACAGCCCCAGCATTTT; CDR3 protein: CASSYSSRVGQPQHF
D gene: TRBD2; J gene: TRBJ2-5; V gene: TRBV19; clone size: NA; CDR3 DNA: TGTGCCAGTAGTGCGTCTAGCGGGGGGACGTACCAAGAGACCCAGTACTTC; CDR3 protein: CASSASSGGTYQETQYF
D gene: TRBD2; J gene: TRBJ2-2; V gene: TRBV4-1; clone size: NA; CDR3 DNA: TGCGCCAGCAGCCAAGATAGCGGGGGGAACACCGGGGAGCTGTTTTTT; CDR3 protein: CASSQDSGGNTGELFF
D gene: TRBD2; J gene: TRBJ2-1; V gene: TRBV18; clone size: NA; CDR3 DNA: TGTGCCAGCTCATCATGGACTAGCGGGTCCTTCTACAATGAGCAGTTCTTC; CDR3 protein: CASSSWTSGSFYNEQFF
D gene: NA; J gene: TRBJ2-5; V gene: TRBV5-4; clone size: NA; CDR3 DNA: TGTGCCAGCAGCTTACAGCATTCAAAAGAGACCCAGTACTTC; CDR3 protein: CASSLQHSKETQYF
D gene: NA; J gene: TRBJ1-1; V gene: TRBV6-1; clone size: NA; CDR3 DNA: TGTGCCATCCGACTCCCCACAGGTAACACTGAAGCTTTCTTT; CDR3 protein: CAIRLPTGNTEAFF
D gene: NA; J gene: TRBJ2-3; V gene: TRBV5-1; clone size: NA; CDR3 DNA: TGCGCCAGCAGCAGGGCGGGCGGCACAGATACGCAGTATTTT; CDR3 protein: CASSRAGGTDTQYF
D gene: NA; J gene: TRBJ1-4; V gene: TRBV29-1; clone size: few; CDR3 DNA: TGCAGCGTATCCGACAGCGCAACTAATGAAAAACTGTTTTTT; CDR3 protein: CSVSDSATNEKLFF
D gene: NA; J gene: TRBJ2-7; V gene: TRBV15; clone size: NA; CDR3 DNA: TGTGCCACCAGCCGAGGGGACACGGTCTACGAGCAGTACTTC; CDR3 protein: CATSRGDTVYEQYF
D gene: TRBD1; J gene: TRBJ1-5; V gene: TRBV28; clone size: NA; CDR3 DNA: TGTGCCAGCAGCATATACGACAGGGCCGGCAGGTCCCAGCATTTT; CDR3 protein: CASSIYDRAGRSQHF
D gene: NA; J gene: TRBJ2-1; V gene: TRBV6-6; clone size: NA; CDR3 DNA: TGTGCCAGCAGCTCCTTAAAGGGAGTCAGGAGCAATGAGCAGTTCTTC; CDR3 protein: CASSSLKGVRSNEQFF
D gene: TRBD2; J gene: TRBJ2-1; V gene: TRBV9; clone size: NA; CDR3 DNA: TGTGCCAGCAGCTTGGGGACTAGCGGGAGGAATGAGCAGTTCTTC; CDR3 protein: CASSLGTSGRNEQFF
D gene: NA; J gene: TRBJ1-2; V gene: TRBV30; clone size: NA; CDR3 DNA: TGTGCCTGTATCAGGGGAAATGGCTACACCTTC; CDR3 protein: CACIRGNGYTF
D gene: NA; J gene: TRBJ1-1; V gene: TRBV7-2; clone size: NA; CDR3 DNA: TGTGCCAGCAGCTTATCAGGGAACACTGAAGCTTTCTTT; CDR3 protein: CASSLSGNTEAFF
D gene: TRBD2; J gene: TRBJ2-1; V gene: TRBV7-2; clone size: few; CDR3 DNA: TGTGCCAGCAGCTTGAGGGAGGGAGGGAATGAGCAGTTCTTC; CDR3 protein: CASSLREGGNEQFF
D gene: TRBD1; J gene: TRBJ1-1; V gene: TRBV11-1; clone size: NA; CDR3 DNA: TGTGCCAGCAGCGGATGGACAGGGGGGCTTGAAGCTTTCTTT; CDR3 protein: CASSGWTGGLEAFF
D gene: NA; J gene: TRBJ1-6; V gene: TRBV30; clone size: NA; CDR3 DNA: TGTGCCTGGAGTGTAACCGGGTCGCATTCACCCCTCCACTTT; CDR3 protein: CAWSVTGSHSPLHF
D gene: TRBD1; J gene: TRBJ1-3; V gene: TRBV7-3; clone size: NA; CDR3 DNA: TGTGCCAGCAGCTCCACCGGCGGGACAGGAACTGGAAACACCATATATTTT; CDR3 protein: CASSSTGGTGTGNTIYF
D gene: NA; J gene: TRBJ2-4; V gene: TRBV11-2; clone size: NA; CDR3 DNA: TGTGCCAGCAGCTTTTCTAGTTTGGCCCCGGAGTCAAAAAACATTCAGTACTTC; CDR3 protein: CASSFSSLAPESKNIQYF
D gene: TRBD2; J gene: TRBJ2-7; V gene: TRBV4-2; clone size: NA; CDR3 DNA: TGTGCCAGCAGCCGACTAGCGGAGGCCTACGAGCAGTACTTC; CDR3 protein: CASSRLAEAYEQYF
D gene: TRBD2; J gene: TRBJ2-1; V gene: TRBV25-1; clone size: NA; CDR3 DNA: TGTGCCAGCAGTGAGGACGGGGGGTCCTACAATGAGCAGTTCTTC; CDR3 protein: CASSEDGGSYNEQFF
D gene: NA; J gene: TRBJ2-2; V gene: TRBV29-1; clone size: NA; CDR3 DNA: TGCAGCGTCGGAGCCCGAGGGGAGCTGTTTTTT; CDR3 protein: CSVGARGELFF
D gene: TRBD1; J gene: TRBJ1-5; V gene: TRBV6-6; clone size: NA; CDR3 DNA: TGTGCCAGCAGGTCCCGGGACAGGGTTGGTCAGCCCCAGCATTTT; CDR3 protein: CASRSRDRVGQPQHF
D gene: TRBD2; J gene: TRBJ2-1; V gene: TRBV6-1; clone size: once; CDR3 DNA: TGTGCCAGCACGGGCGGGAGCTCCTACAATGAGCAGTTCTTC; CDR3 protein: CASTGGSSYNEQFF
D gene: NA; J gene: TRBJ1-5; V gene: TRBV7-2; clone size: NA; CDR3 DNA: TGTGCCAGCAGCCATCCCCCCCCTCAGCCCCAGCATTTT; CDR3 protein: CASSHPPPQPQHF
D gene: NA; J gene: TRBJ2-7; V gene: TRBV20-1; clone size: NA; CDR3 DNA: TGCAGTGCTAGGGATAGGAGGGAGCAGTACTTC; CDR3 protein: CSARDRREQYF
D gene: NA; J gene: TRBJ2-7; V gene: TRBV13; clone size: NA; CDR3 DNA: TGTGCCAGCAGCTCAAGCCCCGGGAGTCCGGGGCAGTACTTC; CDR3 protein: CASSSSPGSPGQYF
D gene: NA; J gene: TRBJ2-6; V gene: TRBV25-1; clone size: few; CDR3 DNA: TGTGCCAGCAAGGGGACATCTTGGGCCAACGTCCTGACTTTC; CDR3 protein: CASKGTSWANVLTF
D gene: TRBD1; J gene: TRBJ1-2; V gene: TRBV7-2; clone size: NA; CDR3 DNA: TGTGCCAGCAGCTTCGACAGGGTATTGTTGGATGGCTACACCTTC; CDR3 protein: CASSFDRVLLDGYTF
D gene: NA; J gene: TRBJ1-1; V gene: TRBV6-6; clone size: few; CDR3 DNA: TGTGCCAGCATTCCGCGGGCCGACGGTTACACTGAAGCTTTCTTT; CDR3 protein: CASIPRADGYTEAFF
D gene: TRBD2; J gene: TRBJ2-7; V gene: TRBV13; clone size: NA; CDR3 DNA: TGTGCCAGCAGCTTAGGAGCGCTAGCGGGAGTTTCCTACGAGCAGTACTTC; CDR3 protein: CASSLGALAGVSYEQYF
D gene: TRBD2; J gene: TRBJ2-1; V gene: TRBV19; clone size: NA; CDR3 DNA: TGTGCCAGTAGGGGGACTAGCGGGAGATCAGGGCAGTTCTTC; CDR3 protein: CASRGTSGRSGQFF
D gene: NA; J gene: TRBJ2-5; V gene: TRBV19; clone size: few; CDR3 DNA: TGTGCCAGTAGTATGGAGGCCTTCGGGACCCAGTACTTC; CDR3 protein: CASSMEAFGTQYF
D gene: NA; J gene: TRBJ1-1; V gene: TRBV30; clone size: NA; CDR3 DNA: TGTGCCTGGAGTGCGGCGGGCCCTGAAGCTTTCTTT; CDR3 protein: CAWSAAGPEAFF
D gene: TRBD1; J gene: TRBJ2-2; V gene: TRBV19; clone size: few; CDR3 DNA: TGTGCCAGTAGACACAGGACAGGGGCGAACACCGGGGAGCTGTTTTTT; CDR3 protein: CASRHRTGANTGELFF
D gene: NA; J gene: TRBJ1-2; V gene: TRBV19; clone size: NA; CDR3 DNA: TGTGCCAGTACCCTGAGGAGGGCAGGCGGCTACACCTTC; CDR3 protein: CASTLRRAGGYTF
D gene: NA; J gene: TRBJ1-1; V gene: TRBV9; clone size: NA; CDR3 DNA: TGTGCCAGCAGCGTATACAGCTTGAGCGAAGCTTTCTTT; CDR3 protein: CASSVYSLSEAFF
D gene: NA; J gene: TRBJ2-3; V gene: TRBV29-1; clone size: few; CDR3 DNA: TGCAGCGTTGGTATTATTGGGGCCAGCGGGACAGATACGCAGTATTTT; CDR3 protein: CSVGIIGASGTDTQYF
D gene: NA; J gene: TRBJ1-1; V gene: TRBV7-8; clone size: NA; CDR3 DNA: TGTGCCAGCAGCTCCTGGTCGGTCATGAACACTGAAGCTTTCTTT; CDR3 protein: CASSSWSVMNTEAFF
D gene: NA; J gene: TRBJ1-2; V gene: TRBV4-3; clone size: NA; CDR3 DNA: TGCGCCAGCAGCCACCAGGACAGAGCTTATGGCTACACCTTC; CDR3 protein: CASSHQDRAYGYTF
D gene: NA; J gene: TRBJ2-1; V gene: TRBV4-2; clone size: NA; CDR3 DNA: TGTGCCAGCAGCCAAGAGACTAGACCTGAGCAGTTCTTC; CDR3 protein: CASSQETRPEQFF
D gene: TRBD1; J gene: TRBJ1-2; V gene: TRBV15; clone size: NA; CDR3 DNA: TGTGCCACCAGCAGAGAACAGGGGTTTGGGTATGGCTACACCTTC; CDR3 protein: CATSREQGFGYGYTF
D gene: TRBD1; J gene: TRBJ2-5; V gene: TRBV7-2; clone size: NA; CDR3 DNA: TGTGCCAGCAGCTTAGATACAGGGGGGACCCAGTACTTC; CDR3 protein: CASSLDTGGTQYF
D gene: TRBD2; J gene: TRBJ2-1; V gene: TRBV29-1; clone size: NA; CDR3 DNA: TGCAGCGTTCCCGGAAGGAGCGGGAGGGAGCAGTTCTTC; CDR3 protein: CSVPGRSGREQFF
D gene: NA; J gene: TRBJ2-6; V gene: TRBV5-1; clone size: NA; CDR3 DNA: TGCGCCAGCGCGGGACAGAGCTCTGGGGCCAACGTCCTGACTTTC; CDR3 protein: CASAGQSSGANVLTF
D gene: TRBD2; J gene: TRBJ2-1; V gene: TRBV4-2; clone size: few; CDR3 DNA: TGTGCCAGCAGCCAACCCCGTCGGACTAGCGGGAGGGCCAATGAGCAGTTCTTC; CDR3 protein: CASSQPRRTSGRANEQFF
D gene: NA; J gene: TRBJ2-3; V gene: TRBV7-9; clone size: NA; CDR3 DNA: TGTGCCAGCAGCTCCTGGGGGGAGATCGCAGATACGCAGTATTTT; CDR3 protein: CASSSWGEIADTQYF
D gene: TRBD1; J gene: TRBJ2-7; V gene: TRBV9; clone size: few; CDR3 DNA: TGTGCCAGCAGTGTCTGGGACAGGGGACACGAGCAGTACTTC; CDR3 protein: CASSVWDRGHEQYF
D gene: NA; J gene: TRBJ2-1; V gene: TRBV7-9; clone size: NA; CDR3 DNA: TGTGCCAGCACCCTACCGGGGACAAGAGGCCATGAGCAGTTCTTC; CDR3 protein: CASTLPGTRGHEQFF
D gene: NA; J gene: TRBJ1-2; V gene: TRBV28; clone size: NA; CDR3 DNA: TGTGCCAGCAGGACCAAGACAGGACTCTATGGCTACACCTTC; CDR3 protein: CASRTKTGLYGYTF